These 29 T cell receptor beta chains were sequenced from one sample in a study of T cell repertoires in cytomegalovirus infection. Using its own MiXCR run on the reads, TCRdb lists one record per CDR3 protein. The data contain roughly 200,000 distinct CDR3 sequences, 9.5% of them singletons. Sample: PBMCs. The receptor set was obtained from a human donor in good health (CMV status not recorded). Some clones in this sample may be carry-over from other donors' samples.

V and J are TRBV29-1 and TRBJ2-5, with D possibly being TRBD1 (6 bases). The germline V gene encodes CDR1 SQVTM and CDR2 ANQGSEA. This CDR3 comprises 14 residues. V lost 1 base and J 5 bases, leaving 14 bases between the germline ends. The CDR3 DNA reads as TGCAGCGTTGAAGCTCCAGGGGTTCTGGAGACCCAGTACTTC. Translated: CSVEAPGVLETQYF.

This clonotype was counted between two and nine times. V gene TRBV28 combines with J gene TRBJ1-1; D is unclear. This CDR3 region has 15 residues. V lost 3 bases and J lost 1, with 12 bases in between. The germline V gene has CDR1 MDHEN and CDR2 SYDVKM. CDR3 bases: TGTGCCAGCAGTTTTGGTCGGGGAACGAACACTGAAGCTTTCTTT. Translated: CASSFGRGTNTEAFF.

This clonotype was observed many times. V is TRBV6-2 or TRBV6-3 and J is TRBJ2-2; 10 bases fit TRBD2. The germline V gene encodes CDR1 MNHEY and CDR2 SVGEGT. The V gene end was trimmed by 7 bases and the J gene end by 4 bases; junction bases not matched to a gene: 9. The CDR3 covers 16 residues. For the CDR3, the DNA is TGTGCCAGCACTTCTAGCGGGAGAGTTGGCACCGGGGAGCTGTTTTTT. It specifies CASTSSGRVGTGELFF.

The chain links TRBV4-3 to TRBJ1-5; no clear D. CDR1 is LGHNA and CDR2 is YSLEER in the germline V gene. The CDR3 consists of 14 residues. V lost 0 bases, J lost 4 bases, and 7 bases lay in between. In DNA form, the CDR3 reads TGCGCCAGCAGCCAAGAGGGCGGGAATCAGCCCCAGCATTTT. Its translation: CASSQEGGNQPQHF.

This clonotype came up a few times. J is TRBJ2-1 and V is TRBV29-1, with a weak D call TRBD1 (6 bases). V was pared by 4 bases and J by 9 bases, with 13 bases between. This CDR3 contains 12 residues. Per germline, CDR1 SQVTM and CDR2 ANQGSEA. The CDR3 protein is CSVAPGAGEQFF. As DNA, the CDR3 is TGCAGCGTTGCCCCAGGGGCTGGTGAGCAGTTCTTC.

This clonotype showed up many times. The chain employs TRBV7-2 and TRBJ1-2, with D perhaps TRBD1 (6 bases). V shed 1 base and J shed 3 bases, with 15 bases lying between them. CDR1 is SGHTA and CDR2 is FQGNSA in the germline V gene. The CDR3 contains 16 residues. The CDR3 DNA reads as TGTGCCAGCAGCTTAGTCCCAGGGGCGAGTGACTATGGCTACACCTTC. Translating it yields CASSLVPGASDYGYTF.

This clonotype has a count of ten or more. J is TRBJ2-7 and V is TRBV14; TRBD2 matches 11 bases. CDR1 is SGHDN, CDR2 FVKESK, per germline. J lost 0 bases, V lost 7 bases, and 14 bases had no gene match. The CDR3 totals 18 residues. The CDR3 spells CASTILPGLAALSYEQYF. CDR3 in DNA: TGTGCCAGCACCATACTACCGGGACTAGCGGCCCTCTCCTACGAGCAGTACTTC.

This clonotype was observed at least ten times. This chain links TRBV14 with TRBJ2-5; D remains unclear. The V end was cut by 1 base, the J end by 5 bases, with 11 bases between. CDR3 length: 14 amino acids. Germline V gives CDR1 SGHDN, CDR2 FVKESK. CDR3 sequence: CASSQGPGRETQYF. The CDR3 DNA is TGTGCCAGCAGCCAAGGGCCGGGCCGGGAGACCCAGTACTTC.

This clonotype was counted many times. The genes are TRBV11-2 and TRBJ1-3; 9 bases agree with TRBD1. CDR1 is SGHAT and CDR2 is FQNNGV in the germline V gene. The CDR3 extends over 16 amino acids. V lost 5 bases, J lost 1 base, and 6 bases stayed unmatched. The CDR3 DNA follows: TGTGCCAGCAGCCTCGGGACAGGGTTATCTGGAAACACCATATATTTT. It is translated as CASSLGTGLSGNTIYF.

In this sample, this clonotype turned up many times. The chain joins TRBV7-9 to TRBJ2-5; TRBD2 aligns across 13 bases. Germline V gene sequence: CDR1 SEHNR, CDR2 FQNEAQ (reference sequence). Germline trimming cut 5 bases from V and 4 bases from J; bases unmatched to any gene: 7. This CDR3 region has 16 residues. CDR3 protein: CASSPRLAGGLETQYF. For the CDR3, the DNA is TGTGCCAGCAGCCCCCGACTAGCGGGAGGTCTAGAGACCCAGTACTTC. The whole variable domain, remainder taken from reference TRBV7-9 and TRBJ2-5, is DTGVSQNPRHKITKRGQNVTFRCDPISEHNRLYWYRQTLGQGPEFLTYFQNEAQLEKSRLLSDRFSAERPKGSFSTLEIQRTEQGDSAMYLCASSPRLAGGLETQYFGPGTRLLVL.

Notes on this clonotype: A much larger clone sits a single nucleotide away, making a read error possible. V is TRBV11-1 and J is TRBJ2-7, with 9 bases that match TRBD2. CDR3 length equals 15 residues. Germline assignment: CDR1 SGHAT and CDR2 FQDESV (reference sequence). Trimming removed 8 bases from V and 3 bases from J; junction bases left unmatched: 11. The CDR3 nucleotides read TGTGCCAGCGGCTACTTCGCGGGAGGGGTCTACGAGCAGTACTTC. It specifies CASGYFAGGVYEQYF.

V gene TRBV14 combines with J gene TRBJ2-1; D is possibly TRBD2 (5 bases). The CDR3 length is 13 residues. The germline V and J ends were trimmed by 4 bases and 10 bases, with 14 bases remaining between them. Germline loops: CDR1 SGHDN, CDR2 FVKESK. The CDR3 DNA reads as TGTGCCAGCAGCCGCCTGAGGGTCGGGGAGCAGTTCTTC. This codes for CASSRLRVGEQFF.

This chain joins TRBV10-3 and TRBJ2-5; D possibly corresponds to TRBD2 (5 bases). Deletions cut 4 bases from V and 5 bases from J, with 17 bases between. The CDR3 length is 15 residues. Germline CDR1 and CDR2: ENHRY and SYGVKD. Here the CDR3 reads CAISVNPSGEETQYF. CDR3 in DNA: TGTGCCATCAGTGTGAATCCGTCCGGGGAGGAGACCCAGTACTTC.

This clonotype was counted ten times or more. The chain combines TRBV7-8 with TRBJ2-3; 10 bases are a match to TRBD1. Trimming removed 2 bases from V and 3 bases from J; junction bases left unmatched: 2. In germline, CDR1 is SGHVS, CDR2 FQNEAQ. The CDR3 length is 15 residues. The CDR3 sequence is CASSLWDRGTDTQYF. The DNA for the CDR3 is TGTGCCAGCAGCTTATGGGACAGGGGAACAGATACGCAGTATTTT.

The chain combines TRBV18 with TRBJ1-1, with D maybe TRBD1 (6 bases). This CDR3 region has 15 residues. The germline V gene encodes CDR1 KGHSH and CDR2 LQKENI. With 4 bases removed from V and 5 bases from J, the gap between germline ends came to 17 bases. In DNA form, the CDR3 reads TGTGCCAGCTCACAAAACAGGGCACAAAAGACTGAAGCTTTCTTT. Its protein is CASSQNRAQKTEAFF.

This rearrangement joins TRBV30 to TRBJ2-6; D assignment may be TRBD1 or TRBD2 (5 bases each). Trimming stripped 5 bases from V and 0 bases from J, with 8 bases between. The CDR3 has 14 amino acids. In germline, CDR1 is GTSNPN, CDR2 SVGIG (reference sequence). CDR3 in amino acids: CAWSGGSGANVLTF. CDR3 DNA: TGTGCCTGGTCTGGGGGCTCTGGGGCCAACGTCCTGACTTTC.

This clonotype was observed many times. The CDR3 spells CSARGLAYEQYF. As DNA, the CDR3 is TGCAGTGCTAGAGGACTAGCCTACGAGCAGTACTTC. This chain joins TRBV20-1 and TRBJ2-7, with a weak D call TRBD2 (6 bases). Germline CDR1 DFQATT, CDR2 SNEGSKA (reference sequence). The V end was cut by 1 base, the J end by 2 bases, with 6 bases between. CDR3 size: 12 residues.

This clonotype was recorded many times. Here the CDR3 DNA reads TGTGCCAGCAGACAGGGGCAGCCCCAGCATTTT. It specifies CASRQGQPQHF. This chain uses TRBV28 with TRBJ1-5; 7 bases fit TRBD1. V was clipped by 6 bases and J by 7 bases; unmatched bases: 0. CDR3 size: 11 residues. Germline V gene sequence: CDR1 MDHEN, CDR2 SYDVKM.

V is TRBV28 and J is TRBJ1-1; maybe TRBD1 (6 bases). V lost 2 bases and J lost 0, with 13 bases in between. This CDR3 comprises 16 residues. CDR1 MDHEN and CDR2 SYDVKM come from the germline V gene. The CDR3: CASSLKQGWLNTEAFF. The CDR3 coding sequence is TGTGCCAGCAGTTTAAAACAGGGTTGGTTGAACACTGAAGCTTTCTTT.

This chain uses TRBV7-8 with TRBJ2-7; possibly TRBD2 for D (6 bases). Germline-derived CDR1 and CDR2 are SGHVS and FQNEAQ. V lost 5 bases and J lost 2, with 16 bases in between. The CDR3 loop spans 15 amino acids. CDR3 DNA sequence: TGTGCCAGCAGCCAAACTCGGGACTTAACCTACGAGCAGTACTTC. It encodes CASSQTRDLTYEQYF.

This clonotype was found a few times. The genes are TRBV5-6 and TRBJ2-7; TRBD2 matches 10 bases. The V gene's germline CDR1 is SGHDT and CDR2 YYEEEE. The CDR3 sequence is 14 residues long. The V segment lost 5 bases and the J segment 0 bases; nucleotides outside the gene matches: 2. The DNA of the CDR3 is TGTGCCAGCAGGCTAGCGGGGGCCTCCTACGAGCAGTACTTC. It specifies CASRLAGASYEQYF.

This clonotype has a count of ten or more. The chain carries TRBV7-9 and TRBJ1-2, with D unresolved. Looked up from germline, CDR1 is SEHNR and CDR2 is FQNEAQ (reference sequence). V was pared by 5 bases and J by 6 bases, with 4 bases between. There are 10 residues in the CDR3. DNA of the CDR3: TGTGCCAGCAGCGGGAATGGCTACACCTTC. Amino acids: CASSGNGYTF.

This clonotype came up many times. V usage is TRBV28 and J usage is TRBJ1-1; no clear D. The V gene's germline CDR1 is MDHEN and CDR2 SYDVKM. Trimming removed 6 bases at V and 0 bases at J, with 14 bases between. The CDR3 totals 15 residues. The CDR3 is CASSDPPLLNTEAFF. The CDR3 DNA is TGTGCCAGCAGCGACCCACCACTTTTGAACACTGAAGCTTTCTTT.

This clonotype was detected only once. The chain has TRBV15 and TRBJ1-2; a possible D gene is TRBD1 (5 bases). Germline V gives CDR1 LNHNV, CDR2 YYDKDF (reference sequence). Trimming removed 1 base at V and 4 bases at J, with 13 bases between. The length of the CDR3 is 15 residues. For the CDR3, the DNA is TGTGCCACCAGCAGAGTGGGGGGACTAGGCTATGGCTACACCTTC. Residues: CATSRVGGLGYGYTF. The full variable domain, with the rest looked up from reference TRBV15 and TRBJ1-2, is DAMVIQNPRYQVTQFGKPVTLSCSQTLNHNVMYWYQQKSSQAPKLLFHYYDKDFNNEADTPDNFQSRRPNTSFCFLDIRSPGLGDTAMYLCATSRVGGLGYGYTFGSGTRLTVV.

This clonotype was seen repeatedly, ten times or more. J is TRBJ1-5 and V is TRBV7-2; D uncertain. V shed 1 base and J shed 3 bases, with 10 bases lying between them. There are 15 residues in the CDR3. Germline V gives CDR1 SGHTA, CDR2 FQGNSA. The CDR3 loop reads CASSLEGIHNQPQHF. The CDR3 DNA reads TGTGCCAGCAGCTTAGAAGGGATTCACAATCAGCCCCAGCATTTT.

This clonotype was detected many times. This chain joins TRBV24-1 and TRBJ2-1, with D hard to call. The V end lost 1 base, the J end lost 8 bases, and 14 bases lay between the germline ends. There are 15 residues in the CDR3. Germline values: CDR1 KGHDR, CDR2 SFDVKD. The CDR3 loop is CATSDFLSSEDEQFF. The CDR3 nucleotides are TGTGCCACCAGTGATTTTCTCTCTAGTGAGGATGAGCAGTTCTTC.

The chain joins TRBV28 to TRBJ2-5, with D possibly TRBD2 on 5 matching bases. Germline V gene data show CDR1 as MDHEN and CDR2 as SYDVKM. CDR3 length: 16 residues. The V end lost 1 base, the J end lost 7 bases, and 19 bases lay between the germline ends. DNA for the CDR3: TGTGCCAGCAGTTTATACGAACCGGGATCCGAAGGGACCCAGTACTTC. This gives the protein CASSLYEPGSEGTQYF. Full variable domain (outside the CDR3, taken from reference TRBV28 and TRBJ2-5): DVKVTQSSRYLVKRTGEKVFLECVQDMDHENMFWYRQDPGLGLRLIYFSYDVKMKEKGDIPEGYSVSREKKERFSLILESASTNQTSMYLCASSLYEPGSEGTQYFGPGTRLLVL.

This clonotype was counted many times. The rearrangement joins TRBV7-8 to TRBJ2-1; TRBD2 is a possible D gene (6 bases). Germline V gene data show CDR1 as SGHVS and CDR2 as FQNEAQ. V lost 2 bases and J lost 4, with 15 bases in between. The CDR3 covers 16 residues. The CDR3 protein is CASSLFLADPYNEQFF. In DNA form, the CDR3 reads TGTGCCAGCAGCTTATTTTTAGCGGACCCATACAATGAGCAGTTCTTC.

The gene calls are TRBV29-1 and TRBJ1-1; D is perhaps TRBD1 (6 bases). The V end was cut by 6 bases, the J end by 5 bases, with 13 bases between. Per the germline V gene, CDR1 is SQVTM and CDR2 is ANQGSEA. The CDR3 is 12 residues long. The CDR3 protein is CSVNRDNTEAFF. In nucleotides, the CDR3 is TGCAGCGTGAACCGGGACAATACTGAAGCTTTCTTT.